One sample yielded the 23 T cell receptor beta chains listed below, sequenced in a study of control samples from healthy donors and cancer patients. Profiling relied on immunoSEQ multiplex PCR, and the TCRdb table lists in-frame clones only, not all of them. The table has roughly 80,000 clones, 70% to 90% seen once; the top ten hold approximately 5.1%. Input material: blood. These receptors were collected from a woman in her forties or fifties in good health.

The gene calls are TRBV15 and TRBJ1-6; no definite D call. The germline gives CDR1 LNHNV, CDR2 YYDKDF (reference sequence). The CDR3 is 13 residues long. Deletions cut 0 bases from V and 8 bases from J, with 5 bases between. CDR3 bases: TGTGCCACCAGCAGAGATTATGATTCACCCCTCCACTTT. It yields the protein CATSRDYDSPLHF.

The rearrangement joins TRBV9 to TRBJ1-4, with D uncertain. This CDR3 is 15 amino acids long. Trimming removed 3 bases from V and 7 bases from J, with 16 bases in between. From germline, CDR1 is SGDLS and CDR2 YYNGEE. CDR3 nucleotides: TGTGCCAGCAGCGGCTTAGGGCTGGTCGGTGAAAAACTGTTTTTT. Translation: CASSGLGLVGEKLFF.

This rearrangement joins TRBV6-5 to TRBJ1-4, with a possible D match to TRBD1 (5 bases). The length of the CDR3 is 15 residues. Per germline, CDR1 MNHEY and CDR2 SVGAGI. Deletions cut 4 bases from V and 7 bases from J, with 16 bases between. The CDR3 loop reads CASSSLAGPGEKLFF. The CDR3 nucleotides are TGTGCCAGCAGTTCGTTGGCGGGGCCGGGTGAAAAACTGTTTTTT.

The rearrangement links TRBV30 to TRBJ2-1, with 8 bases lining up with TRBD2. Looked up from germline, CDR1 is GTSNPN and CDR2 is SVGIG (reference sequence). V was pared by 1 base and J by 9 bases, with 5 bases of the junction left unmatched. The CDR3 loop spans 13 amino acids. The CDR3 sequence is CAWSDGGATEQFF. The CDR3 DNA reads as TGTGCCTGGAGTGACGGGGGGGCCACTGAGCAGTTCTTC.

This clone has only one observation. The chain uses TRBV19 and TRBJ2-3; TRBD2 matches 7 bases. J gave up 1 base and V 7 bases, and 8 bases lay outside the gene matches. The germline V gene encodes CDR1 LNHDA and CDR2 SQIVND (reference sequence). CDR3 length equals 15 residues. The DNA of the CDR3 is TGTGCCAGTACAGAAGCGGGGCTAGGCACAGATACGCAGTATTTT. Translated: CASTEAGLGTDTQYF.

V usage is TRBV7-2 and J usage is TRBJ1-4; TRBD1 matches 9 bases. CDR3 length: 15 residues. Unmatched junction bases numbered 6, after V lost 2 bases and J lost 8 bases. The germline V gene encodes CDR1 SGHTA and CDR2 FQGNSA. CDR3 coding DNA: TGTGCCAGCAGCTTACTGGGACAGGGTGGAGAAAAACTGTTTTTT. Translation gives CASSLLGQGGEKLFF.

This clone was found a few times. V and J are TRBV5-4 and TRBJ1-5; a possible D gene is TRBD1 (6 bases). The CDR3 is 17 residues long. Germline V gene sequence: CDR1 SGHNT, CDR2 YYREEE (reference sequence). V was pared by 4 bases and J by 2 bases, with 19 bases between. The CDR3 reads CASSVPNRGKGNQPQHF. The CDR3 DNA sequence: TGTGCCAGCAGCGTCCCAAATAGGGGGAAAGGCAATCAGCCCCAGCATTTT. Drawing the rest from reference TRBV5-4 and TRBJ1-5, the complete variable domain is ETGVTQSPTHLIKTRGQQVTLRCSSQSGHNTVSWYQQALGQGPQFIFQYYREEENGRGNFPPRFSGLQFPNYSSELNVNALELDDSALYLCASSVPNRGKGNQPQHFGDGTRLSIL.

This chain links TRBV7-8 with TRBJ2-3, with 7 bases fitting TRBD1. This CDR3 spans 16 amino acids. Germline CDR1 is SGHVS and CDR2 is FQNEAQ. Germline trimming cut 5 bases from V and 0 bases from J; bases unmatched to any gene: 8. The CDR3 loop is CASSKQGFRSTDTQYF. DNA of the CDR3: TGTGCCAGCAGCAAACAGGGGTTTCGTAGCACAGATACGCAGTATTTT.

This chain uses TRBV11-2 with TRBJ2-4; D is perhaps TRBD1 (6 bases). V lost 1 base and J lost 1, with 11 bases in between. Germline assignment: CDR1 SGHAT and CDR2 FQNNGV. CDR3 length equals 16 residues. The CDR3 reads CASSLARGGAKNIQYF. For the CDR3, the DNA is TGTGCCAGCAGCTTAGCGCGAGGGGGTGCCAAAAACATTCAGTACTTC.

CDR3 coding DNA: TGTGCCAGCATGTGGCTGTCAGCTTATGAAGCTTTCTTT. Its translation is CASMWLSAYEAFF. V gene TRBV6-5 combines with J gene TRBJ1-1; D gene unclear. Between the trimmed V and J ends, which lost 7 bases and 7 bases, there was a span of 16 bases. CDR3 length equals 13 residues. Germline V gene sequence: CDR1 MNHEY, CDR2 SVGAGI.

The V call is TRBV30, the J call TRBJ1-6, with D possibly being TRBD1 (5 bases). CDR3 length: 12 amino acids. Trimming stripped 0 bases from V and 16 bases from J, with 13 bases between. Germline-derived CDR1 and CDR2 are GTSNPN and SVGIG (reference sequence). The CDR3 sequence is CAWSVLTQGLHF. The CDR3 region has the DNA TGTGCCTGGAGTGTATTAACCCAGGGACTCCACTTT.

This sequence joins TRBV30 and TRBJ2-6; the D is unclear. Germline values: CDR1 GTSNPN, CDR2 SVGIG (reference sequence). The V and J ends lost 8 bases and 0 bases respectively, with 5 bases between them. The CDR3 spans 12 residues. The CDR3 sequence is CALDSGANVLTF. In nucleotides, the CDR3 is TGTGCCCTTGACTCTGGGGCCAACGTCCTGACTTTC.

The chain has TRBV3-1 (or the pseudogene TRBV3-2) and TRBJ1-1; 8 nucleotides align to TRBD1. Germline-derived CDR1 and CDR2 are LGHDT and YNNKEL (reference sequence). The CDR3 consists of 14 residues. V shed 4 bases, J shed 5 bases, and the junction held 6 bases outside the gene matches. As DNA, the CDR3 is TGTGCCAGCAGCCGAGCAAACAGGGGGACTGAAGCTTTCTTT. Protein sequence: CASSRANRGTEAFF.

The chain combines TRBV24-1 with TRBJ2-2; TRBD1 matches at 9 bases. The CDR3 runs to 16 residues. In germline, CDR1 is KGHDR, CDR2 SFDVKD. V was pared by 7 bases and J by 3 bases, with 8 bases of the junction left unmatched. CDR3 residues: CATRGQGGPDTGELFF. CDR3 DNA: TGTGCCACCAGGGGACAGGGCGGTCCAGACACCGGGGAGCTGTTTTTT.

The CDR3 protein is CASSQLLRGGADTQYF. CDR3 nucleotides: TGTGCCAGCAGCCAATTACTCAGGGGGGGGGCCGATACGCAGTATTTT. The rearrangement uses TRBV4-2 and TRBJ2-3; D may correspond to TRBD1 or TRBD2 (7 bases each). The CDR3 length is 16 residues. V was shortened by 2 bases and J by 6 bases, with 18 bases between the two germline ends. Germline assignment: CDR1 LGHNA and CDR2 YNFKEQ.

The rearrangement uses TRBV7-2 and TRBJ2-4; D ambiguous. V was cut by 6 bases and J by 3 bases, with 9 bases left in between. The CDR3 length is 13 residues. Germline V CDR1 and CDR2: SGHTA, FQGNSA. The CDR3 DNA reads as TGTGCCAGCAGTGGGTTGGGCAAAAACATTCAGTACTTC. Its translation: CASSGLGKNIQYF.

The CDR3 reads CASSENAGNYSPLHF. The CDR3 DNA reads TGTGCCAGCAGCGAAAACGCAGGGAACTATTCACCCCTCCACTTT. V and J are TRBV9 and TRBJ1-6; perhaps TRBD1 as D (5 bases). Germline V gene sequence: CDR1 SGDLS, CDR2 YYNGEE. This CDR3 region has 15 residues. The V end lost 3 bases, the J end lost 8 bases, and 15 bases lay between the germline ends.

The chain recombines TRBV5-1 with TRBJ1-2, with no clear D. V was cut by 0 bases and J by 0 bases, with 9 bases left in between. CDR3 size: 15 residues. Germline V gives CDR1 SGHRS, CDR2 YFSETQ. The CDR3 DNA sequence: TGCGCCAGCAGCTTGGCCTCGGGTACTAACTATGGCTACACCTTC. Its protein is CASSLASGTNYGYTF.

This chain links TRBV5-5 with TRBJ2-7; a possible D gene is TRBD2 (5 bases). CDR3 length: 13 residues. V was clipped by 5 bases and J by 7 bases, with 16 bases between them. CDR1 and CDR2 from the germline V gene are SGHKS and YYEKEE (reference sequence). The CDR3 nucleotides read TGTGCCAGCAGTGGGAGTTCTCAGTTAGAGCAGTACTTC. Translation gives CASSGSSQLEQYF.

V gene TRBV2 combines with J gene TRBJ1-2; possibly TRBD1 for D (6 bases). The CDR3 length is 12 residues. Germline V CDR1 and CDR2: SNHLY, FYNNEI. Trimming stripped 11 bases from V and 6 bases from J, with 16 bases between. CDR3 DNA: TGTGCCGGATACACAGGGTTTAATGGCTACACCTTC. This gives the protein CAGYTGFNGYTF.

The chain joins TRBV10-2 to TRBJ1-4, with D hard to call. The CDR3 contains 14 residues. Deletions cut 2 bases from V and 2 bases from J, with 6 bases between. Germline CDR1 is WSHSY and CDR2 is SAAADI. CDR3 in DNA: TGCGCCAGCAGTGAGACGTTGACTAATGAAAAACTGTTTTTT. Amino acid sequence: CASSETLTNEKLFF.

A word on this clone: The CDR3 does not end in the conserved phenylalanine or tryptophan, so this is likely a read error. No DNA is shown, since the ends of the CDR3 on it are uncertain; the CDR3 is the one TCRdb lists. This chain's CDR3 is CASSPSGV. J is TRBJ2-6 and V is TRBV27; the DNA was not used to check the table's D call, TRBD2. Germline V gene lookup returns CDR1 MNHEY and CDR2 SMNVEV (reference sequence). The CDR3 numbers 8 amino acids, ends counted.

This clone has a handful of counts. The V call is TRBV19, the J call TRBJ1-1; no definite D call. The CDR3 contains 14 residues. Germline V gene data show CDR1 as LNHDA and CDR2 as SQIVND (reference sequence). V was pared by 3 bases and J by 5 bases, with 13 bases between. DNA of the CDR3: TGTGCCAGTAGTATCCCAGGAATGGGGACTGAAGCTTTCTTT. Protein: CASSIPGMGTEAFF.